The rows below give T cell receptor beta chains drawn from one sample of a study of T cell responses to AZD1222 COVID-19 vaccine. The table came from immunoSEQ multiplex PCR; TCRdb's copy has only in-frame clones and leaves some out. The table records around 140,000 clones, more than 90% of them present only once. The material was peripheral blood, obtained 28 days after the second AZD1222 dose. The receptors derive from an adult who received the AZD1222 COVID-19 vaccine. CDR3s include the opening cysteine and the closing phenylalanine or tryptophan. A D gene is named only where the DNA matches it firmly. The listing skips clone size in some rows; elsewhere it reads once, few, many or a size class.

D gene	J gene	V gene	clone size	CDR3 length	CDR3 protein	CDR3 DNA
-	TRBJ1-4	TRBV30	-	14	CAWSSGGINEKLFF	TGTGCCTGGAGTTCAGGTGGTATAAATGAAAAACTGTTTTTT
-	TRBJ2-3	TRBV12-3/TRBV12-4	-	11	CASRGWDTQYF	TGTGCCAGCAGGGGTTGGGATACGCAGTATTTT
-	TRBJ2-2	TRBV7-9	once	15	CASSLGPGNTGELFF	TGTGCCAGCAGCTTGGGACCGGGGAACACCGGGGAGCTGTTTTTT
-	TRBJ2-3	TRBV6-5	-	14	CASKVGGPTDTQYF	TGTGCCAGCAAGGTGGGGGGGCCCACAGATACGCAGTATTTT
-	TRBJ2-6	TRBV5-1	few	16	CASSLVGSSGANVLTF	TGCGCCAGCAGCTTGGTAGGGTCCTCTGGGGCCAACGTCCTGACTTTC
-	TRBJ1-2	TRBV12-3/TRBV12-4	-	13	CASSRRPPDGYTF	TGTGCCAGCAGTCGACGACCCCCGGATGGCTACACCTTC
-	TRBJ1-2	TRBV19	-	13	CASSTSRVYGYTF	TGTGCCAGTAGTACGAGCAGGGTCTATGGCTACACCTTC
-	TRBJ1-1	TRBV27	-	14	CASSLRGGATEAFF	TGTGCCAGCAGCCTCAGGGGTGGCGCCACTGAAGCTTTCTTT
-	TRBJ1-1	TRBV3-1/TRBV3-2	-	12	CASSPPSTEAFF	TGTGCCAGCAGCCCGCCCTCCACTGAAGCTTTCTTT
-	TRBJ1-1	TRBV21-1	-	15	CASSKTGPTGTEAFF	TGTGCCAGCAGCAAGACAGGTCCCACGGGCACTGAAGCTTTCTTT
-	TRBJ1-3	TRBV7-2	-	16	CASSLRGRTSGNTIYF	TGTGCCAGCAGCTTAAGAGGACGCACGTCTGGAAACACCATATATTTT
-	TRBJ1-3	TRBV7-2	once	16	CASSARQVLSGNTIYF	TGTGCCAGCAGCGCCAGACAGGTTCTCTCTGGAAACACCATATATTTT
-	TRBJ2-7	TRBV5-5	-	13	CASSLASGLEQYF	TGTGCCAGCAGCTTGGCTTCAGGGCTCGAGCAGTACTTC
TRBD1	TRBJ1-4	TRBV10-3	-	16	CAISEGIQGETGKLFF	TGTGCCATCAGTGAGGGGATACAGGGGGAGACAGGAAAACTGTTTTTT
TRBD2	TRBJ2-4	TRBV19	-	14	CASSAGLAGRIQYF	TGTGCCAGTAGTGCAGGACTAGCGGGACGGATTCAGTACTTC
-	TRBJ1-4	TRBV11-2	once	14	CASSPGAYNEKLFF	TGTGCCAGCAGCCCAGGGGCCTATAATGAAAAACTGTTTTTT
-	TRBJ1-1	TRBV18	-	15	CASSPPFGEGTEAFF	TGTGCCAGCTCACCACCGTTCGGGGAAGGCACTGAAGCTTTCTTT
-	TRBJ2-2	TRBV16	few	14	CASSQSFSNGELFF	TGTGCCAGCAGCCAATCGTTTAGCAACGGGGAGCTGTTTTTT
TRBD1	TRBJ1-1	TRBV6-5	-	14	CASPYRQGRKSAFF	TGTGCCAGCCCCTACCGACAGGGCCGAAAGTCAGCTTTCTTT
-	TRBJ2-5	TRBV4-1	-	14	CASSQDRVRETQYF	TGCGCCAGCAGCCAAGATCGGGTTAGGGAGACCCAGTACTTC
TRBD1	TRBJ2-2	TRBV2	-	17	CASREFHPGTVTGELFF	TGTGCCAGCAGGGAATTCCACCCCGGGACAGTCACCGGGGAGCTGTTTTTT
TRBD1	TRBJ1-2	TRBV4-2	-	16	CASSQVEDRVTYGYTF	TGTGCCAGCAGCCAAGTGGAAGACAGGGTAACTTATGGCTACACCTTC
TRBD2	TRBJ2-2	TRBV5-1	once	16	CASSLEAGGRGGELFF	TGCGCCAGCAGCTTGGAAGCGGGGGGGCGCGGCGGGGAGCTGTTTTTT
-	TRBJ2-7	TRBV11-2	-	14	CASSSSVGAEEQYF	TGTGCCAGCAGCTCCTCGGTGGGGGCGGAAGAGCAGTACTTC
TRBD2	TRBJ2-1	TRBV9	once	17	CASSAGLAGGSYNEQFF	TGTGCCAGCAGCGCGGGACTAGCGGGGGGGAGCTACAATGAGCAGTTCTTC
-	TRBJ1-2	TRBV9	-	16	CASSAGGGTPNYGYTF	TGTGCCAGCAGCGCAGGAGGCGGGACACCAAACTATGGCTACACCTTC
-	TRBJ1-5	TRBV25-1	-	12	CASSWGNQPQHF	TGTGCCAGCAGTTGGGGCAATCAGCCCCAGCATTTT
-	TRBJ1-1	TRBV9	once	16	CASSGGPGLRNTEAFF	TGTGCCAGCAGCGGGGGGCCGGGTCTACGAAACACTGAAGCTTTCTTT
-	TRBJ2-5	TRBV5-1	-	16	CASSLAFIGGQETQYF	TGCGCCAGCAGCTTGGCCTTTATCGGGGGCCAAGAGACCCAGTACTTC
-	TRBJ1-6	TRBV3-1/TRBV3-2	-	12	CASGFSNSPLHF	TGTGCCAGCGGCTTTAGTAATTCACCCCTCCACTTT
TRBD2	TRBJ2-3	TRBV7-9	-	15	CASSRDYPSTDTQYF	TGTGCCAGCAGCCGGGACTACCCTAGCACAGATACGCAGTATTTT
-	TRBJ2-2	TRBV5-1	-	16	CASSLIGGENTGELFF	TGCGCCAGCAGCTTGATAGGCGGGGAGAACACCGGGGAGCTGTTTTTT
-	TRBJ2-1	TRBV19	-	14	CASRNPGTSSEQFF	TGTGCCAGTAGAAACCCCGGGACCTCCTCTGAGCAGTTCTTC
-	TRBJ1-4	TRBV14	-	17	CASSHHGSVPTNEKLFF	TGTGCCAGCAGCCACCACGGGTCGGTGCCAACTAATGAAAAACTGTTTTTT
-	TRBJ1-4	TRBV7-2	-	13	CASSLRQNEKLFF	TGTGCCAGCAGCCTTCGACAAAATGAAAAACTGTTTTTT
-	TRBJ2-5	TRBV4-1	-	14	CASSLYGAQETQYF	TGCGCCAGCAGCCTCTACGGGGCTCAAGAGACCCAGTACTTC
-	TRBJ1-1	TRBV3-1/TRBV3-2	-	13	CASSSTLNTEAFF	TGTGCCAGCAGCTCAACCTTGAACACTGAAGCTTTCTTT
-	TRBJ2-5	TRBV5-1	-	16	CASSLEGGSSRETQYF	TGCGCCAGCAGCTTGGAAGGTGGAAGTAGCCGAGAGACCCAGTACTTC
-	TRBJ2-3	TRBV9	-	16	CASSTRPAPPTDTQYF	TGTGCCAGCAGCACACGGCCCGCACCACCCACAGATACGCAGTATTTT
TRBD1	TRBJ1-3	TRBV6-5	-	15	CASRQGTALWDTIYF	TGTGCCAGCAGACAAGGGACAGCTCTCTGGGACACCATATATTTT
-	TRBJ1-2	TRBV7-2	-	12	CASTGGGYGYTF	TGTGCCAGCACCGGGGGGGGTTATGGCTACACCTTC
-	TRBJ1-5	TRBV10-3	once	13	CAIRREFNQPQHF	TGTGCCATCAGGAGGGAATTCAATCAGCCCCAGCATTTT
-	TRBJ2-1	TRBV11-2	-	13	CASSFFSYNEQFF	TGTGCCAGCAGCTTTTTTTCCTACAATGAGCAGTTCTTC
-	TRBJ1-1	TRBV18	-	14	CASSPPAGSTEAFF	TGTGCCAGCTCACCACCGGCGGGTAGCACTGAAGCTTTCTTT
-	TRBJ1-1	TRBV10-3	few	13	CAIKGAKNTEAFF	TGTGCCATCAAAGGGGCCAAGAACACTGAAGCTTTCTTT
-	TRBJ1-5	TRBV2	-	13	CASGGISNQPQHF	TGTGCCAGCGGCGGGATTAGCAATCAGCCCCAGCATTTT
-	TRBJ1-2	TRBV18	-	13	CASSPGDETRYTF	TGTGCCAGCTCACCAGGGGATGAGACCCGCTACACCTTC
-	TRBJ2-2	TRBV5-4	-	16	CASSLAAGVLSGELFF	TGTGCCAGCAGCTTGGCGGCAGGGGTTCTCTCCGGGGAGCTGTTTTTT
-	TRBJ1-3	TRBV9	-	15	CASSVDGFSGNTIYF	TGTGCCAGCAGCGTAGACGGCTTCTCTGGAAACACCATATATTTT
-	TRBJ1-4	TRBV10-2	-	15	CASTPDLPIGEKLFF	TGCGCCAGCACCCCGGACCTTCCAATCGGCGAAAAACTGTTTTTT
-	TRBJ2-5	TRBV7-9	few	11	CAGQSQETQYF	TGTGCCGGCCAATCTCAAGAGACCCAGTACTTC